This record covers a single T cell receptor beta chain. Its antigen is still unknown. This CDR3 comprises 17 residues. V shed 0 bases and J 1 base; nucleotides not matched to a gene: 5. Germline CDR1 reads MNHEY; CDR2 reads SMNVEV (reference sequence). The source of the sample is a study of a mutant IDH1 vaccine in newly diagnosed glioma. About the study: A roughly 62% male, about 38% female split and a mean age of about 43 years characterized treated patients. Broader study findings: Whatever changes occurred in top peripheral T cell clonotypes seemed unrelated to pseudoprogression.

The protocol was immunoSEQ multiplex PCR, while the TCRdb copy is restricted to in-frame clones and leaves out a portion. The sample has roughly 38,000 clones; 80% to 90% are singletons. Time point noted: week 35, safety follow-up. Each dose delivered 300 ug of mutant IDH1 20-mer peptide subcutaneously with imiquimod. Across weeks 1, 3, 5, 7, 11, 15, 19 and 23, patients received a vaccination each time, eight in all. Patients carried new grade 3 or 4 IDH1-mutant astrocytomas lacking nuclear ATRX. This clonotype was obtained from a man between 40 and 49 years old with glioma. The source was PBMCs, collected from a glioma patient whose treatment included an IDH1 peptide vaccine. The rearrangement uses TRBV27 and TRBJ2-2, with TRBD2 matching 7 bases. The DNA for the CDR3 is TGTGCCAGCAGTTTATCGATGAGCGGGGTGAACACCGGGGAGCTGTTTTTT. Its translation is CASSLSMSGVNTGELFF.